This T cell receptor (beta chain) comes out of a study of shared clonotypes between healthy human individuals. The table came from immunoSEQ multiplex PCR; TCRdb's copy has only in-frame clones and leaves some out. The sample lists fewer than 850,000 clones, roughly 78% occurring once. CDR1 is ENHRY and CDR2 is SYGVKD in the germline V gene. The CDR3 contains 14 residues. Trimming cost V 10 bases and J 2 bases; bases outside gene matches: 8. The origin of this receptor is a woman in her 30s in good health. The sequenced sample consisted of memory CD4+ T cells sorted from blood. As for subset: CD45RA-negative fraction. The chain has TRBV10-3 and TRBJ2-3; 8 positions agree with TRBD2. The CDR3 DNA follows: TGTGCCAGCGGGGGGCAGCGGACCACAGATACGCAGTATTTT. Translating gives CASGGQRTTDTQYF.